Presented here are 16 T cell receptor beta chains from one specimen sequenced in a study of T-cell reconstitution after alpha-beta-depleted transplantation in children. Unique molecular identifiers were incorporated during preparation of the TCRbeta library. Each CDR3 protein gets one entry after TCRdb re-called the PCR reads with MiXCR. Of about a million distinct CDR3 sequences listed, about 31% are singletons. The source material was PBMCs, mostly from graft donor cells, sampled 360 days after TCRalphabeta/CD19-depleted stem cell transplant. The receptors were gathered from a boy under three years old who had a stem cell transplant for SCID, so the T cells may come from the graft donor.

This CDR3 is CASSRDANQPQHF. The CDR3 DNA follows: TGTGCCAGCAGTAGGGACGCAAATCAGCCCCAGCATTTT. The chain carries TRBV6-1 and TRBJ1-5, with a tentative D call TRBD1 (5 bases). The CDR3 runs to 13 residues. V lost 5 bases, J lost 4 bases, and 9 bases lay in between. In germline, CDR1 is MNHNS, CDR2 SASEGT.

The chain couples TRBV6-1 to TRBJ2-3; D unclear. Germline CDR1 MNHNS, CDR2 SASEGT. With 5 bases removed from V and 3 bases from J, the gap between germline ends came to 15 bases. The CDR3 spans 15 residues. DNA for the CDR3: TGTGCCAGCAGTCCAGTCATGGGCGGTACAGATACGCAGTATTTT. This gives the protein CASSPVMGGTDTQYF.

This clonotype came up a few times. The rearrangement joins TRBV20-1 to TRBJ2-1, with TRBD1 matching 8 bases. This CDR3 has 14 residues. V shed 3 bases, J shed 4 bases, and the junction held 5 bases outside the gene matches. CDR1 DFQATT and CDR2 SNEGSKA come from the germline V gene (reference sequence). This CDR3 reads CSASVGTGYNEQFF. The CDR3 nucleotides are TGCAGTGCTAGTGTCGGGACAGGTTACAATGAGCAGTTCTTC.

This clonotype was counted only a few times. The J gene is TRBJ1-6, the V gene TRBV28; 8 nucleotides match TRBD1. V was pared by 9 bases and J by 7 bases, with 8 bases of the junction left unmatched. The CDR3 sequence is 14 residues long. Germline V gives CDR1 MDHEN, CDR2 SYDVKM. The CDR3 coding sequence is TGTGCCAGTCAAACGACAGGGGCCAATTCACCCCTCCACTTT. Translated, it gives CASQTTGANSPLHF.

This chain connects TRBV10-3 to TRBJ2-3; 8 bases align to TRBD2. The V gene's germline CDR1 is ENHRY and CDR2 SYGVKD. Germline trimming cut 4 bases from V and 0 bases from J; bases unmatched to any gene: 6. The CDR3 spans 16 residues. The CDR3 DNA is TGTGCCATCAGTGCCCCTACTAGCGGAAGCACAGATACGCAGTATTTT. This translates into CAISAPTSGSTDTQYF.

CDR3 in amino acids: CASSFLGEEQFF. The DNA for the CDR3 is TGTGCCAGCAGCTTCCTAGGGGAGGAGCAGTTCTTC. V is TRBV5-5 and J is TRBJ2-1; the D gene could be TRBD1 or TRBD2 (5 bases each). The CDR3 covers 12 residues. Per germline, CDR1 SGHKS and CDR2 YYEKEE (reference sequence). V lost 2 bases and J 10 bases, leaving 10 bases between the germline ends.

This clonotype was recorded a few times. This chain joins TRBV4-3 and TRBJ2-7; TRBD1 or TRBD2 may be the D gene (5 bases each). The V end was cut by 2 bases, the J end by 3 bases, with 14 bases between. Germline assignment: CDR1 LGHNA and CDR2 YSLEER. The CDR3 has 15 residues. CDR3 amino acids: CASSQSDKAGYEQYF. The CDR3 nucleotides read TGCGCCAGCAGCCAATCGGACAAGGCGGGCTACGAGCAGTACTTC.

This chain joins TRBV12-3 or TRBV12-4 and TRBJ1-3; 7 bases are a match to TRBD1. V lost 8 bases, J lost 3 bases, and 4 bases stayed unmatched. The CDR3 loop spans 13 amino acids. The CDR3 region is CASSQGRGNTIYF. CDR3 coding DNA: TGTGCCAGCTCACAGGGGCGTGGAAACACCATATATTTT.

The rearrangement joins TRBV7-2 to TRBJ2-3; a possible D gene is TRBD2 (5 bases). This CDR3 spans 16 amino acids. Trimming took 4 bases from V and 0 from J, leaving 14 bases between them. Germline lookup yields CDR1 SGHTA and CDR2 FQGNSA. This CDR3 is CASSSRTRTSTDTQYF. CDR3 nucleotide sequence: TGTGCCAGCAGCTCCCGGACTCGGACTAGCACAGATACGCAGTATTTT.

This clonotype was detected a few times. The J gene is TRBJ1-6, the V gene TRBV6-6; D possibly corresponds to TRBD1 (5 bases). Germline V gives CDR1 MNHNY, CDR2 SVGAGI (reference sequence). The CDR3 totals 13 residues. Trimming took off 8 bases at V and 11 bases at J, with 16 bases between the two ends. The CDR3 region is CASGALAHAPLHF. As DNA, the CDR3 is TGTGCCAGCGGGGCCCTCGCCCATGCACCCCTCCACTTT.

The chain uses TRBV4-3 and TRBJ2-1, with D tentatively TRBD1 (6 bases). Germline CDR1 is LGHNA and CDR2 is YSLEER. V dropped 1 base and J dropped 8 bases, with 21 bases sitting between them. The CDR3 extends over 17 amino acids. The CDR3 loop is CASSQGRRTVFFDEQFF. The CDR3 DNA follows: TGCGCCAGCAGCCAAGGGAGGAGGACAGTCTTTTTTGATGAGCAGTTCTTC.

The sample holds a few counts of this clonotype. The chain joins TRBV29-1 to TRBJ1-2, with D perhaps matching TRBD1 (5 bases). CDR1 and CDR2 from the germline V gene are SQVTM and ANQGSEA. This CDR3 comprises 11 residues. V shed 4 bases and J shed 4 bases, with 7 bases lying between them. CDR3 sequence (DNA): TGCAGCGTTGGGGGGAGCTATGGCTACACCTTC. Translating gives CSVGGSYGYTF.

The V and J genes are TRBV4-1 and TRBJ2-1, with a weak D call TRBD1 (7 bases). There are 14 residues in the CDR3. Germline V lookup: CDR1 MGHRA, CDR2 YSYEKL. The ends were cut back, 4 bases at V and 5 bases at J, with 12 bases in the middle. CDR3 nucleotides: TGCGCCAGCAGCCCTCCAGGGGGGAACAATGAGCAGTTCTTC. Amino acid sequence: CASSPPGGNNEQFF.

J is TRBJ1-5 and V is TRBV20-1; no reliable D call. Germline lookup yields CDR1 DFQATT and CDR2 SNEGSKA (reference sequence). The CDR3 runs 14 residues. The V gene lost 5 bases and the J gene lost 0 bases, with 11 bases spanning the gap. Here the CDR3 reads CSAVVRYSNQPQHF. The CDR3 DNA reads as TGCAGTGCTGTGGTCCGGTATAGCAATCAGCCCCAGCATTTT.

The rearrangement links TRBV27 to TRBJ2-1; perhaps TRBD1 as D (6 bases). CDR1 is MNHEY, CDR2 SMNVEV, per germline (reference sequence). CDR3 size: 14 residues. V shed 3 bases and J shed 4 bases, with 10 bases lying between them. In nucleotides, the CDR3 is TGTGCCAGCAGTTTTCCCGGACAGTACAATGAGCAGTTCTTC. Translated, it gives CASSFPGQYNEQFF.

This clonotype was counted between two and nine times. The chain carries TRBV5-1 and TRBJ1-3; the D is unclear. CDR1 and CDR2 from the germline V gene are SGHRS and YFSETQ. The CDR3 runs 14 residues. The germline V and J ends were trimmed by 0 bases and 2 bases, with 6 bases remaining between them. DNA of the CDR3: TGCGCCAGCAGCTTGGGGGTAACTGGAAACACCATATATTTT. It translates to CASSLGVTGNTIYF.